This T cell receptor (beta chain) derives from a study of T cells in Graves' hyperthyroidism and ophthalmopathy. This clonotype was seen a few times. Its specificity is unknown. This could be a read error, since a much larger clone is one nucleotide away. Clinical symptoms, serum thyroxine and TRAb, thyroid ultrasound and orbital computed tomography together formed the diagnostic basis. Amplification of TCR beta CDR3 regions was performed using RNA transcripts as template. The study used the HTBI primer set for a first-round RT-PCR of the TCR CDR3. TCRdb used MiXCR to reprocess the multiplex PCR reads, holding one entry per CDR3 protein. Of around 540,000 distinct CDR3 sequences detected, roughly 15% appear once; the ten largest clones hold 25% to 30%. CDR1 is DFQATT and CDR2 is SNEGSKA in the germline V gene (reference sequence). There are 14 residues in the CDR3. Findings and caveats of the study: Within blood appeared most thyroid clonotypes that had expanded above 0.001. Patients with ophthalmopathy were separated from those with stable hyperthyroidism by a 13 V-J model. Progression to ophthalmopathy was predicted a median of 6.5 months early.

The chain combines TRBV20-1 with TRBJ2-1, with TRBD1 matching 9 bases. Sequencing was performed on blood. The source of this sequence is a woman in her 30s with Graves' ophthalmopathy. The CDR3 region has the DNA TGCAGTGCTAATCCCGGGACAGGGTGGAGTGAGCAGTCCTTC. Encoded protein: CSANPGTGWSEQSF.